This T cell receptor beta chain appears in the sequencing data of a study of blood T cells in healthy people across ages. Whole-study context: For every two T cells, template switching captured about one barcoded beta molecule.

The V gene's germline CDR1 is MDHEN and CDR2 SYDVKM. Trimming removed 3 bases from V and 0 bases from J, with 9 bases in between. The CDR3 is 15 residues long. For the second PCR, which ran for about 6 to 11 cycles, a sample-barcoded 5' primer and a J-beta primer mix were used. Via MiXCR, TCRdb re-called the 5' RACE reads, giving one row per CDR3 protein. The table has around 1,100,000 distinct CDR3 sequences, around two fifths seen once; the top ten hold around 14%. The receptor was isolated from a young man in good health. Sequencing was done on a sample of blood. The chain employs TRBV28 and TRBJ1-5; unclear D gene. CDR3 in amino acids: CASSFLWGSNQPQHF. The CDR3 DNA reads TGTGCCAGCAGTTTCTTGTGGGGTAGCAATCAGCCCCAGCATTTT.